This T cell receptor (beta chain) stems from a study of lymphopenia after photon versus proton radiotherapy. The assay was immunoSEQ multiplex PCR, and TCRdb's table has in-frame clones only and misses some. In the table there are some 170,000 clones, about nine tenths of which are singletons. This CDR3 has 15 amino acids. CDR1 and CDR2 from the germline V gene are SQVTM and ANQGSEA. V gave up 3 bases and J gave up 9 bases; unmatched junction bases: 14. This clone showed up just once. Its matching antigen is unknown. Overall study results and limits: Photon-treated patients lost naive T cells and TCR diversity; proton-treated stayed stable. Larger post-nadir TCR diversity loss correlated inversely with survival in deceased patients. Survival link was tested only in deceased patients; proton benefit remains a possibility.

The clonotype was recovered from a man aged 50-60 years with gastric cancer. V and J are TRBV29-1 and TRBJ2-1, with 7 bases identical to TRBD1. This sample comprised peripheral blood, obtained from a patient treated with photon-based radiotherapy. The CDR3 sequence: CSVEPTGVARGEQFF. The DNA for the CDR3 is TGCAGCGTTGAGCCAACAGGGGTTGCGAGGGGTGAGCAGTTCTTC.